This T cell receptor (beta chain) was obtained from a study of T cell clusters in autoimmune cytopenias. Study-wide context: TRB sequencing had a median around 50,000 reads and about 2,400 distinct clonotypes per sample.

Approximately 36,000 genome equivalents of blood DNA were amplified for TRB. As for this clonotype: Its antigen is currently unknown.

In germline, CDR1 is MNHEY, CDR2 SMNVEV (reference sequence). The CDR3 extends over 15 amino acids. Regarding the study as a whole: TRB repertoire shifts in secondary cytopenia and chronic lymphocytic leukemia mostly reflected lymphoma, not autoimmunity.

TRB rearrangements were amplified by touch-down multiplex PCR with mixed TRB-A/B primers. TCRdb processed the multiplex PCR reads again and assigns one entry to each CDR3 protein, with no DNA. Its table lists about 12,000 distinct CDR3 sequences. The genes are TRBV27 and TRBJ2-7; TCRdb reports TRBD1, a call that lacks DNA to check it against. Sequencing input: peripheral blood. This TCR was sampled from a human donor with an autoimmune cytopenia or autoimmune hepatitis (not recorded which). CDR3 residues: CASSEYRDSYYEQYF.